The clone carrying this TCR beta chain was recorded a few times. The antigen remains unidentified. TCRdb itself ran the 5' RACE reads through MiXCR, one entry per CDR3 protein. The data show roughly 60,000 distinct CDR3 sequences, approximately 10% seen once. The data were taken from a study of neurological immune-mediated disorders. General study results and limits: HTLV-1-associated myelopathy led in TCR clonal expansion, while multiple sclerosis ranked lowest, below healthy controls.

The V and J ends lost 3 bases and 2 bases respectively, with 15 bases between them. Per germline, CDR1 SGHDT and CDR2 YYEEEE. CDR3 length equals 15 residues. The study used blood bank volunteers in Maryland, USA, as healthy controls. Material for sequencing was PBMCs. V and J are TRBV5-6 and TRBJ2-7; D not resolved. The clonotype comes from a man aged 55-75 years in good health. The CDR3, as DNA: TGTGCCAGCAGCTCCGCAAGCAGGCTGCCCTACGAGCAGTACTTC. It specifies CASSSASRLPYEQYF.